This entry lists 9 T cell receptor beta chains sequenced from one sample in a study of T-cell reconstitution after alpha-beta-depleted transplantation in children. The authors prepared the TCRbeta library with unique molecular identifiers. TCRdb redid the calling of the PCR reads with MiXCR, one entry per CDR3 protein. The sample holds 240,000 or so distinct CDR3 sequences; around 11% are singletons and the top ten take around 2.5%. This specimen consisted of PBMCs from the stem cell graft donor, obtained from the stem cell graft. These receptors originate from a human donor who donated a stem cell graft to a child with acute lymphoblastic leukemia.

Points on this clonotype: Given a much more abundant clone one base away, this may be a read error. The rearrangement joins TRBV12-3 or TRBV12-4 to TRBJ2-1; D ambiguous. CDR3 size: 17 residues. This CDR3 reads CASGLSPHVWARNEQFF. The CDR3 DNA reads TGTGCCAGCGGTTTATCTCCCCATGTCTGGGCTAGGAATGAGCAGTTCTTC.

Comments on this clonotype: A read error may explain this, as a much larger clone is one base away. The genes are TRBV4-2 and TRBJ2-7; D unresolved. Germline assignment: CDR1 LGHNA and CDR2 YNFKEQ. The CDR3 totals 13 residues. The CDR3 sequence is CAGSQTTAYEQYF. The DNA for the CDR3 is TGTGCCGGCAGCCAGACCACAGCCTACGAGCAGTACTTC.

In this sample, this clonotype turned up many times. The chain combines TRBV7-2 with TRBJ2-1; 9 bases fit TRBD2. Trimming took 5 bases from V and 4 from J; bases not matched to a gene: 12. There are 17 residues in the CDR3. Germline values: CDR1 SGHTA, CDR2 FQGNSA. CDR3 sequence reads: CASSVMTSGAYYNEQFF. Written as DNA, the CDR3 is TGTGCCAGCAGCGTTATGACTAGCGGAGCCTATTACAATGAGCAGTTCTTC.

This clonotype has a handful of counts. The CDR3 protein is CSVEGGRVDRQETQYF. CDR3 bases: TGCAGCGTTGAAGGTGGCCGAGTCGACAGACAAGAGACCCAGTACTTC. J is TRBJ2-5 and V is TRBV29-1; TRBD1 is a possible D gene (5 bases). The germline V gene has CDR1 SQVTM and CDR2 ANQGSEA. Trimming took off 1 base at V and 2 bases at J, with 17 bases between the two ends. The CDR3 length is 16 residues.

This clonotype was observed many times. This sequence joins TRBV20-1 and TRBJ2-1; possibly TRBD2 for D (7 bases). The V gene's germline CDR1 is DFQATT and CDR2 SNEGSKA (reference sequence). The CDR3 extends over 13 amino acids. The ends were cut back, 7 bases at V and 8 bases at J, with 18 bases in the middle. The CDR3 bases are TGCAGTGTCCTCAGGGGCGGGAGCTATGAGCAGTTCTTC. Its translation: CSVLRGGSYEQFF.

At least ten counts were recorded for this clonotype. The chain employs TRBV6-5 and TRBJ2-7; D is ambiguous. This CDR3 has 14 amino acids. CDR1 is MNHEY and CDR2 is SVGAGI in the germline V gene. Trimming removed 7 bases from V and 4 bases from J, with 17 bases in between. In nucleotides, the CDR3 is TGTGCCAGCACAACAGACCCGAATTTTTACGAGCAGTACTTC. It yields the protein CASTTDPNFYEQYF.

With regard to this clonotype: It may be a read error: a sequence one base away is much more abundant. The chain combines TRBV20-1 with TRBJ1-4, with TRBD1 as a possible D gene (6 bases). Germline values: CDR1 DFQATT, CDR2 SNEGSKA (reference sequence). This CDR3 contains 13 residues. Trimming stripped 4 bases from V and 10 bases from J, with 16 bases between. CDR3 sequence (DNA): TGCAGTGCTATTCTGGGGGCCGGTGCAAAACTGTTTTTT. The encoded protein is CSAILGAGAKLFF.

V usage is TRBV28 and J usage is TRBJ2-7; D is possibly TRBD1 or TRBD2 (5 bases each). The CDR3 has 15 residues. The V and J ends lost 2 bases and 5 bases respectively, with 16 bases between them. Per germline, CDR1 MDHEN and CDR2 SYDVKM. CDR3: CASSLTQPRGHEQYF. The DNA for the CDR3 is TGTGCCAGCAGTTTAACCCAGCCCCGGGGACACGAGCAGTACTTC.

This clonotype was found many times. The rearrangement joins TRBV28 to TRBJ2-3; a weak D match, TRBD1 (5 bases). The CDR3 loop spans 16 amino acids. Trimming shortened V by 3 bases and J by 0 bases, and 13 bases separated the two germline ends. Germline loops: CDR1 MDHEN, CDR2 SYDVKM. This chain's CDR3 is CASSLGFGASTDTQYF. CDR3 coding DNA: TGTGCCAGCAGTTTGGGGTTTGGGGCTAGCACAGATACGCAGTATTTT.